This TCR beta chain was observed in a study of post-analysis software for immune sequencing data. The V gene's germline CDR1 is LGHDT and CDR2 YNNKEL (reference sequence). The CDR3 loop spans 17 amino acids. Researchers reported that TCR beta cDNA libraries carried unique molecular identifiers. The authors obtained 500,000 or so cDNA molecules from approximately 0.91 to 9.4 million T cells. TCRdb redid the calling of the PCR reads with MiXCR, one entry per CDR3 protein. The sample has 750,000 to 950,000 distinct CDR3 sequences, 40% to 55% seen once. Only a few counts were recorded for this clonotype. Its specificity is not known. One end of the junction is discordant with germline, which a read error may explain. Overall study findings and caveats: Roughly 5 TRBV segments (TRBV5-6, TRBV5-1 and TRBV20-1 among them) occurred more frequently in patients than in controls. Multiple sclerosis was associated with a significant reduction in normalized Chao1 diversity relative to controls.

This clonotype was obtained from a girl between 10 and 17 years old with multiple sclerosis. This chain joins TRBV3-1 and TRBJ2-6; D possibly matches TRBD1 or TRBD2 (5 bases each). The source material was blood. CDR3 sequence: CVSSQDGGVPGANVLTF. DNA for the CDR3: TGTGTCAGCAGCCAAGATGGGGGTGTCCCTGGGGCCAACGTCCTGACTTTC.